Listed below are T cell receptor beta chains from one sample, sequenced in a study of CD4 T cells in relation to SARS-CoV-2 and coronaviruses. Their antigen targets remain unknown. The protocol was immunoSEQ multiplex PCR, while the TCRdb copy is restricted to in-frame clones and leaves out a portion. The repertoire includes tens of thousands of clones, about 76% of them detected once, and approximately 16% sits in the top ten. The sequenced sample was CD4+ T cells from PBMCs, cultured in vitro. The receptors were gathered from a human donor in good health. The conserved cysteine and the conserved F or W are not part of the CDR3 here. The size entry is marked missing in some rows and otherwise reads once, few, many or a size class.

len	j_gene	abundance	v_gene	CDR3aa
10	TRBJ2-7	NA	TRBV13	ASSLTGYEQY
17	TRBJ2-3	NA	TRBV11-2	ASSSEVPGQGSWTDTQY
13	TRBJ2-7	once	TRBV5-6	ASSSRDHPLYEQY
13	TRBJ2-5	NA	TRBV15	ATSRDIGQGATQY
16	TRBJ2-6	NA	TRBV27	ASSRWTGGRGGANVLT
13	TRBJ2-1	NA	TRBV24-1	ATSESGTAYNEQF
11	TRBJ1-1	NA	TRBV12-3/TRBV12-4	ASSFMGRGEAF
16	TRBJ1-3	few	TRBV6-2/TRBV6-3	ASSYGSGGRFSGNTIY
13	TRBJ2-6	NA	TRBV4-1	ASSQHHSGANVLT
12	TRBJ2-1	NA	TRBV11-2	ASSSGLVPHEQF
11	TRBJ1-1	NA	TRBV16	ASSQSGRAQAF
10	TRBJ2-7	medium-sized	TRBV18	ASSPGAYEQY
11	TRBJ2-7	once	TRBV12-3/TRBV12-4	ASSFRLNHEQY
11	TRBJ2-7	NA	TRBV9	ASSVFDGSEQY
13	TRBJ2-1	NA	TRBV3-1/TRBV3-2	ASSQETGGYNEQF
11	TRBJ2-1	NA	TRBV2	ASSRDSGVEQF
11	TRBJ2-1	NA	TRBV4-3	ASSLGQNNEQF
9	TRBJ2-3	NA	TRBV10-3	AISNTDTQY
9	TRBJ1-1	few	TRBV18	ASSLSLEAF
10	TRBJ2-7	NA	TRBV29-1	SVRQGGYEQY
14	TRBJ2-4	few	TRBV7-2	ASSGTGGGSKNIQY
13	TRBJ2-5	once	TRBV7-2	ASSLRGGPQETQY
13	TRBJ1-3	NA	TRBV11-2	ASSQGPGIGNTIY
13	TRBJ2-5	NA	TRBV6-2/TRBV6-3	ASSYRTGGGETQY
13	TRBJ2-1	NA	TRBV4-3	ASSPLSAGGGEQF
14	TRBJ1-1	once	TRBV6-2/TRBV6-3	ASSPARAASGTEAF
11	TRBJ1-1	NA	TRBV5-6	ASRYTGSTEAF